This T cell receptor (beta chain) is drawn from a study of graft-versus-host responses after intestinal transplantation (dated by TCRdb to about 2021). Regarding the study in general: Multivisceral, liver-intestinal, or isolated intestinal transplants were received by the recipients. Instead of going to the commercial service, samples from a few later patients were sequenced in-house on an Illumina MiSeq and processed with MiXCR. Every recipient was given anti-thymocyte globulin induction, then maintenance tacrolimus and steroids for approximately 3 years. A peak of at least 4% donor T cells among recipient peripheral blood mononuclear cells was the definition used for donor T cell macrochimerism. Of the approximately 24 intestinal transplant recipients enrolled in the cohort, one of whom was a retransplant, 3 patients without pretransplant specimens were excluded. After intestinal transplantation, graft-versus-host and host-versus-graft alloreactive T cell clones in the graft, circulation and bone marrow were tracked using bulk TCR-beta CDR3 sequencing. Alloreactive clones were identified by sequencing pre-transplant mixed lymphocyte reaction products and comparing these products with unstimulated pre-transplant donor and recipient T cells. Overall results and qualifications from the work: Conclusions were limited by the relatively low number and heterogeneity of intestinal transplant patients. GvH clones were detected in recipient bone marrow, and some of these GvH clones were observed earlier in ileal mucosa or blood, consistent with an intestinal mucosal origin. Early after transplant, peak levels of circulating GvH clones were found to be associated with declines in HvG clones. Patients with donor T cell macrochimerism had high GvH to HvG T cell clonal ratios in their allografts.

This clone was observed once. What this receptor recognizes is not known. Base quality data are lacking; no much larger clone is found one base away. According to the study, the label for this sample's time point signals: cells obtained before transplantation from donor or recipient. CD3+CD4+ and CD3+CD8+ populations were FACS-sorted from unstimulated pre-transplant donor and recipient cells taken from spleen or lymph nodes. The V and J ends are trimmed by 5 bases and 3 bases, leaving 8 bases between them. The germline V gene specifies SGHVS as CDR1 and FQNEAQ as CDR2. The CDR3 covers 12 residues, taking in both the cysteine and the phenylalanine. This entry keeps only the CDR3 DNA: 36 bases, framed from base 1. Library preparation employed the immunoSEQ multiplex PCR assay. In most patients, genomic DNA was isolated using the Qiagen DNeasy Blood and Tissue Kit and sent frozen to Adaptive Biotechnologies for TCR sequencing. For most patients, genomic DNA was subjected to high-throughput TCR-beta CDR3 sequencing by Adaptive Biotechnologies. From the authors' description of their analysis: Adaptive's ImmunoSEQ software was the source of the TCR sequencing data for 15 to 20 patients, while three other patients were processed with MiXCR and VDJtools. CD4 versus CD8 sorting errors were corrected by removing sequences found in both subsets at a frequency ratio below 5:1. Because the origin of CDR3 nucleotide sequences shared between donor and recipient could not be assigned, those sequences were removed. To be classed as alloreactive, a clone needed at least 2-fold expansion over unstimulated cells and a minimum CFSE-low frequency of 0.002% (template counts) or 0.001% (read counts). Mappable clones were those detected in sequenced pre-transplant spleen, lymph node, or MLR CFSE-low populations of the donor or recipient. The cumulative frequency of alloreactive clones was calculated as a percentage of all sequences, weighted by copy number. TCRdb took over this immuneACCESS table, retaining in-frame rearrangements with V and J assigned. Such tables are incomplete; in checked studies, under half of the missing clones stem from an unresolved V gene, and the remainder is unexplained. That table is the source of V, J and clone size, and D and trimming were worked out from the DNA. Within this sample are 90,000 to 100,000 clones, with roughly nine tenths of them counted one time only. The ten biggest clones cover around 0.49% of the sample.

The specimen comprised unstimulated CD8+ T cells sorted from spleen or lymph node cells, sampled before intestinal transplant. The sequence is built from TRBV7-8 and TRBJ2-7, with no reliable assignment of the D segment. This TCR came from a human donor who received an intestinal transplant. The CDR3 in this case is CASSPGGYEQYF. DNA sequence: TGTGCCAGCAGCCCCGGTGGCTACGAGCAGTACTTC.